The T cell receptor beta chain under discussion was sequenced for a study of T-cell reconstitution after alpha-beta-depleted transplantation in children. The TCRbeta library was prepared with unique molecular identifiers. TCRdb itself ran the PCR reads through MiXCR, one entry per CDR3 protein. The data hold approximately 590,000 distinct CDR3 sequences, with approximately 10% observed a single time. The germline V and J ends were trimmed by 0 bases and 9 bases, with 9 bases remaining between them. Germline CDR1 is GTSNPN and CDR2 is SVGIG (reference sequence). CDR3 length equals 12 residues. This chain joins TRBV30 and TRBJ1-5; D is possibly TRBD1 (6 bases). The sequence came from a human donor who donated a stem cell graft to a child with acute myeloid leukemia. The sequences come from PBMCs from the stem cell graft donor, collected from the stem cell graft. The CDR3 spells CAWSVTGRPQHF. The CDR3 coding sequence is TGTGCCTGGAGTGTAACAGGGAGGCCCCAGCATTTT. Filled out from reference TRBV30 and TRBJ1-5, the complete variable domain reads SQTIHQWPATLVQPVGSPLSLECTVEGTSNPNLYWYRQAAGRGLQLLFYSVGIGQISSEVPQNLSASRPQDRQFILSSKKLLLSDSGFYLCAWSVTGRPQHFGDGTRLSIL.